These 9 T cell receptor beta chains originate from one sample sequenced in a study of T cell responses to AZD1222 COVID-19 vaccine. This table comes from immunoSEQ multiplex PCR, and its TCRdb copy is limited to in-frame clones, with some not included. The data show about 170,000 clones, roughly nine tenths seen once. The sequencing used peripheral blood, collected 28 days after the second AZD1222 dose. The receptor set was obtained from an adult who received the AZD1222 COVID-19 vaccine.

This clone has only a few counts. The chain recombines TRBV2 with TRBJ1-6; 8 bases match TRBD1. V dropped 6 bases and J dropped 10; count of bases not matched to a gene: 8. Germline CDR1 and CDR2: SNHLY and FYNNEI. The CDR3 totals 14 residues. The CDR3 region is CASSPTGGISPLHF. The CDR3 DNA reads TGTGCCAGCAGCCCTACAGGGGGAATATCACCCCTCCACTTT.

The CDR3 spells CASTPWGTGDGYTF. The CDR3 DNA reads as TGTGCCAGCACTCCATGGGGGACAGGGGATGGCTACACCTTC. V and J are TRBV2 and TRBJ1-2, with 10 bases lining up with TRBD1. Germline-derived CDR1 and CDR2 are SNHLY and FYNNEI. The CDR3 runs 14 residues. Losses at the gene ends were 7 bases for V and 6 bases for J; bases not matched to a gene: 8.

As to this clone: In the same sample, other DNA sequences code for this CDR3. This sequence joins TRBV19 and TRBJ1-2; 8 bases line up with TRBD1. The CDR3 loop spans 14 amino acids. Germline CDR1 is LNHDA and CDR2 is SQIVND (reference sequence). V dropped 5 bases and J dropped 3; count of bases not matched to a gene: 5. CDR3 loop: CASSRDRGYYGYTF. The CDR3 DNA follows: TGTGCCAGTAGTCGTGACAGGGGATACTATGGCTACACCTTC.

The chain links TRBV27 to TRBJ2-1; the D is unclear. CDR1 and CDR2 (germline): MNHEY, SMNVEV (reference sequence). Trimming left V 8 bases short and J 5 bases short, with 10 bases between. The CDR3 runs 12 residues. CDR3 region: CASQPKNNEQFF. The CDR3, as DNA: TGTGCCAGCCAACCGAAGAACAATGAGCAGTTCTTC.

CDR3 protein: CASSEGDEQFF. CDR3 in DNA: TGTGCCAGCAGCGAAGGGGATGAGCAGTTCTTC. V gene TRBV3-1 (or the pseudogene TRBV3-2) combines with J gene TRBJ2-1; D might be TRBD1 (5 bases). This CDR3 has 11 residues. V lost 5 bases and J 8 bases, leaving 7 bases between the germline ends. Germline CDR1 and CDR2: LGHDT and YNNKEL (reference sequence).

The genes are TRBV30 and TRBJ2-3; no clear D gene. This CDR3 spans 13 amino acids. The germline V gene encodes CDR1 GTSNPN and CDR2 SVGIG (reference sequence). V shed 1 base and J shed 0 bases, with 5 bases lying between them. CDR3 amino acids: CAWSGRSTDTQYF. CDR3 DNA: TGTGCCTGGAGTGGTAGGAGCACAGATACGCAGTATTTT.

The chain has TRBV2 and TRBJ1-4; D unresolved. The ends were cut back, 4 bases at V and 5 bases at J, with 5 bases in the middle. There are 12 residues in the CDR3. Germline V CDR1 and CDR2: SNHLY, FYNNEI. The CDR3 nucleotides are TGTGCCAGCAGTGGGGTAAATGAAAAACTGTTTTTT. Residues: CASSGVNEKLFF.

The V call is TRBV11-2, the J call TRBJ1-5; TRBD1 aligns across 10 bases. Losses at the gene ends were 1 base for V and 9 bases for J; bases not matched to a gene: 6. Germline CDR1 SGHAT, CDR2 FQNNGV. The CDR3 is 15 residues long. CDR3 region: CASSLGQGALWPQHF. CDR3 coding DNA: TGTGCCAGCAGCTTAGGACAGGGGGCGCTTTGGCCCCAGCATTTT.

This rearrangement joins TRBV28 to TRBJ2-5; D not resolved. Looked up from germline, CDR1 is MDHEN and CDR2 is SYDVKM. The CDR3 has 13 residues. Trimming cost V 2 bases and J 5 bases, with 9 bases left between them. The CDR3 coding sequence is TGTGCCAGCAGTTTAGTAGGGTGGGAGACCCAGTACTTC. Translated, it gives CASSLVGWETQYF.